These 6 T cell receptor beta chains came from one sample sequenced in a study of neurological immune-mediated disorders. TCRdb re-called the 5' RACE reads through MiXCR, storing one row per CDR3 protein. The table records about 74,000 distinct CDR3 sequences, 4% to 6% of them present only once. The sequenced material came from PBMCs. The receptors originated from a man aged 18 to 29 with multiple sclerosis.

This clonotype has a count of ten or more. This chain links TRBV9 with TRBJ2-1; 7 bases align to TRBD1. Germline CDR1 and CDR2: SGDLS and YYNGEE. V lost 4 bases to trimming and J lost 7 bases; unmatched junction nucleotides: 8. The CDR3 length is 14 residues. As DNA, the CDR3 is TGTGCCAGCAGCCCCGGACAGGCGGCGAATGAGCAGTTCTTC. Protein: CASSPGQAANEQFF.

Ten or more counts support this clonotype. The V and J genes are TRBV3-1 and TRBJ2-4; TRBD2 aligns across 16 bases. Germline CDR1 LGHDT, CDR2 YNNKEL (reference sequence). V lost 3 bases, J lost 5 bases, and 4 bases stayed unmatched. CDR3 length: 17 amino acids. The CDR3 protein is CASSQGLAGGPQNIQYF. The CDR3 DNA reads TGTGCCAGCAGCCAGGGACTAGCGGGAGGGCCCCAAAACATTCAGTACTTC. The complete variable domain, with remaining parts taken from reference TRBV3-1 and TRBJ2-4, reads DTAVSQTPKYLVTQMGNDKSIKCEQNLGHDTMYWYKQDSKKFLKIMFSYNNKELIINETVPNRFSPKSPDKAHLNLHINSLELGDSAVYFCASSQGLAGGPQNIQYFGAGTRLSVL.

CDR3 loop: CASSLFNVGELFF. In DNA, the CDR3 is TGTGCCAGCAGCTTGTTTAATGTCGGGGAGCTGTTTTTT. This chain uses TRBV5-6 with TRBJ2-2, with D unclear. V was shortened by 1 base and J by 7 bases, with 8 bases between the two germline ends. The V gene's germline CDR1 is SGHDT and CDR2 YYEEEE. CDR3 length: 13 amino acids. Full variable domain (outside the CDR3, taken from reference TRBV5-6 and TRBJ2-2): DAGVTQSPTHLIKTRGQQVTLRCSPKSGHDTVSWYQQALGQGPQFIFQYYEEEERQRGNFPDRFSGHQFPNYSSELNVNALLLGDSALYLCASSLFNVGELFFGEGSRLTVL.

There are many counts of this clonotype. The CDR3 region is CASSEGSGGAWEQFF. The CDR3 DNA sequence: TGTGCCAGCAGTGAGGGGAGCGGGGGGGCCTGGGAGCAGTTCTTC. The chain employs TRBV2 and TRBJ2-1; TRBD2 matches 10 bases. Unmatched junction bases numbered 9, after V lost 3 bases and J lost 10 bases. The germline V gene has CDR1 SNHLY and CDR2 FYNNEI. The CDR3 runs 15 residues.

This clonotype came up many times. V gene TRBV4-3 combines with J gene TRBJ2-7, with 9 bases lining up with TRBD1. Trimming at V came to 2 bases and at J to 3 bases, leaving 5 bases not matched to a gene. This CDR3 comprises 15 residues. In germline, CDR1 is LGHNA, CDR2 YSLEER. CDR3 in DNA: TGCGCCAGCAGCCAAACGACAGGGGGGAACTACGAGCAGTACTTC. Amino acids: CASSQTTGGNYEQYF.

The sample holds many counts of this clonotype. The V and J genes are TRBV29-1 and TRBJ2-1, with 11 bases matching TRBD2. Per the germline V gene, CDR1 is SQVTM and CDR2 is ANQGSEA. The CDR3 runs 14 residues. With V trimmed by 4 bases and J by 4 bases, 3 bases remained unmatched. The CDR3: CSVGASGGYNEQFF. CDR3 sequence (DNA): TGCAGCGTTGGGGCTAGCGGGGGGTACAATGAGCAGTTCTTC.